This T cell receptor (beta chain) was found in a study of regulatory T cells in long-lasting Graves disease. Findings of the study overall: Patients with persistent disease shared roughly 3,000 public clonotypes, outpacing the approximately 950 shared by new patients. Study of thyroid tissue was not done, with only peripheral blood studied. Among samples with persistent disease, TRBV28, TRBJ1-2 and TRBJ2-5 were favored. Compared with new cases, persistent Graves' patients showed reduced TCR diversity.

As for time point: persistent/refractory GD, antithyroid drugs over 5 years with positive TRAb. Following extraction of RNA from PBMCs, that RNA was used to make the TCR library. The junction had 6 bases not matched to a gene; V was cut back by 6 bases and J by 4 bases. The CDR3 runs 15 residues. This clonotype was seen at least ten times. Its antigen remains unknown. CDR3-region Arm-PCR and iRepertoire HTBI primers produced the TCR beta libraries. TCRdb reprocessed the multiplex PCR reads with MiXCR, giving one entry per CDR3 protein. The sample shows 350,000 to 450,000 distinct CDR3 sequences, around 20% of them seen only once.

This receptor was identified in a female donor with Graves disease. J is TRBJ2-7 and V is TRBV12-3 or TRBV12-4, with 13 bases fitting TRBD2. The source was peripheral blood mononuclear cells (PBMCs), collected when the disease was refractory, from a patient treated with antithyroid drugs. The CDR3 loop reads CASSTGLAGAYEQYF. In DNA, the CDR3 is TGTGCCAGCAGCACTGGACTAGCGGGAGCTTACGAGCAGTACTTC.